This T cell receptor (beta chain) was documented in a study of long-term antiretroviral therapy in people with HIV. Overall study results and limits: Comparison with controls showed narrower CDR3 length ranges in HIV repertoires. Transplant-donor-level diversity was not reached after ART, though diversity increased. Blood draws took place between about 2003 and 2017 and possibly involved older ART regimens.

In regard to this clone: Its target is unknown.

Run at survey level, the immunoSEQ assay was version v3.0. Method: immunoSEQ multiplex PCR; TCRdb's copy keeps in-frame clones and lacks some. The repertoire holds roughly 24,000 clones, approximately 90% seen once, with less than 8% in the top ten. This CDR3 is built from 15 residues. The trim removed 0 bases at V and 3 bases at J, leaving 1 base unmatched. Germline loops: CDR1 MNHEY, CDR2 SVGAGI. The sequence came from a man aged 55-75 years with HIV. The input for sequencing was unsorted PBMCs, taken 0.6 years after starting antiretroviral therapy. The chain has TRBV6-5 and TRBJ1-2; TRBD1 aligns across 10 bases. CDR3 coding DNA: TGTGCCAGCAGTTACTCGGGACAGGGGTACTATGGCTACACCTTC. Its translation is CASSYSGQGYYGYTF.